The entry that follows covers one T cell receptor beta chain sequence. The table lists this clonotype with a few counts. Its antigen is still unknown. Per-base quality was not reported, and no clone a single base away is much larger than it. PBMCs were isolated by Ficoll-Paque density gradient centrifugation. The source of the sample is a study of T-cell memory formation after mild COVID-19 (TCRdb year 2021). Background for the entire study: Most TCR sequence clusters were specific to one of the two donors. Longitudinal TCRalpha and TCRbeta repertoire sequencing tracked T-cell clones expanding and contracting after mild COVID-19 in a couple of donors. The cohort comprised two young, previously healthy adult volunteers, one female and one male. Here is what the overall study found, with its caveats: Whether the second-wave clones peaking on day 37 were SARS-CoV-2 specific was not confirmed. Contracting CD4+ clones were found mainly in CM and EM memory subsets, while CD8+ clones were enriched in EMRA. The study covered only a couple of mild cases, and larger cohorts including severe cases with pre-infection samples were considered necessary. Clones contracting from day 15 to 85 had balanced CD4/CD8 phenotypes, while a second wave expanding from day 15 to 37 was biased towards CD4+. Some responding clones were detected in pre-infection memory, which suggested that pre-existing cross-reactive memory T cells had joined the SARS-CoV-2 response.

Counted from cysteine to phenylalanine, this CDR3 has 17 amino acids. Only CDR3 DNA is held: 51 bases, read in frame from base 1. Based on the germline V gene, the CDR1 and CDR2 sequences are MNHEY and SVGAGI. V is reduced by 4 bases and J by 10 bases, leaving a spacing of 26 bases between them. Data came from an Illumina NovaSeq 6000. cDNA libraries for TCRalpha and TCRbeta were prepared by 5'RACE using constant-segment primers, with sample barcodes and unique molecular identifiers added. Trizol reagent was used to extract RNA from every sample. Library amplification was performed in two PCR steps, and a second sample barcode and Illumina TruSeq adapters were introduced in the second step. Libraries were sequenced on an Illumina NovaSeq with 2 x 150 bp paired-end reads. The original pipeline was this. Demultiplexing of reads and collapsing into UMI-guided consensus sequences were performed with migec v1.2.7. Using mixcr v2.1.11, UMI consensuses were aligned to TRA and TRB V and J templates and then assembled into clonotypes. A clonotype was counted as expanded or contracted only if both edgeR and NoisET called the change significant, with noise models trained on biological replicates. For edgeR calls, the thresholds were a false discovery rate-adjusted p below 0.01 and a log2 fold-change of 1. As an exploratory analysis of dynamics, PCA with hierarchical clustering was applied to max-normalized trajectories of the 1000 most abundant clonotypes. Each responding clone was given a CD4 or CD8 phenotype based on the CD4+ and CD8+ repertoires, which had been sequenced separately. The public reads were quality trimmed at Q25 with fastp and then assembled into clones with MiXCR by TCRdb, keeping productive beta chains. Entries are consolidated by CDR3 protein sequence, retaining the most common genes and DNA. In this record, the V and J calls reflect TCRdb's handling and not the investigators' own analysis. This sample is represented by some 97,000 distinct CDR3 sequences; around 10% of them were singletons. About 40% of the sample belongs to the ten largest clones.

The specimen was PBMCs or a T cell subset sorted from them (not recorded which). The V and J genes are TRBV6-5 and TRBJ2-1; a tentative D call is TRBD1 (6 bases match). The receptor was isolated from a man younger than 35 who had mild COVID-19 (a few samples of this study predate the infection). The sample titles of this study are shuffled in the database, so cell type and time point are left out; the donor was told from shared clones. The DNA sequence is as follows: TGTGCCAGCAGTTTATTCGGCAGAGGCAGGGGCAATGTCGAGCAGTTCTTC. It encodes CASSLFGRGRGNVEQFF.